Each of the 32 T cell receptor beta chains below was sequenced from the same sample in a study of patients and donors after allogeneic stem cell transplantation. TCRdb fed the RT-PCR reads into MiXCR, producing one record per CDR3 protein. The sample contains about 150,000 distinct CDR3 sequences, approximately 35% of which appear only once. The sample was blood, either unsorted or a sorted T cell fraction (not recorded which). The receptor source for this set is a human donor who was either an allogeneic HSCT recipient or a stem cell or donor lymphocyte infusion donor (not recorded which). It is not recorded whose cells these are; they may come from a transplant donor.

The table lists this clonotype with a few counts. This sequence joins TRBV10-3 and TRBJ1-1, with TRBD1 matching over 8 bases. V shed 0 bases, J shed 0 bases, and the junction held 12 bases outside the gene matches. This CDR3 contains 19 residues. Germline V gene lookup returns CDR1 ENHRY and CDR2 SYGVKD. CDR3: CAISESGQGWTWMNTEAFF. The CDR3 DNA is TGTGCCATCAGTGAGTCTGGACAGGGCTGGACCTGGATGAACACTGAAGCTTTCTTT.

This clonotype has just a few counts. The chain is built from TRBV10-3 and TRBJ1-2; maybe TRBD1 (6 bases). V was trimmed by 4 bases and J by 8 bases, leaving 11 bases between them. CDR3 length: 12 residues. Germline V gene lookup returns CDR1 ENHRY and CDR2 SYGVKD. CDR3 DNA: TGTGCCATCAGTGCACAGGGCTACGGCTACACCTTC. Translating it yields CAISAQGYGYTF.

CDR3 in amino acids: CSAREEDSAYEQYF. In DNA form, the CDR3 reads TGCAGTGCTAGAGAGGAGGACAGTGCCTACGAGCAGTACTTC. The chain uses TRBV20-1 and TRBJ2-7; D might be TRBD1 (6 bases). V was pared by 0 bases and J by 2 bases, with 11 bases between. CDR1 DFQATT and CDR2 SNEGSKA come from the germline V gene (reference sequence). CDR3 length: 14 amino acids.

The rearrangement links TRBV12-3 or TRBV12-4 to TRBJ1-4, with a tentative D call TRBD1 (5 bases). The germline V and J ends were trimmed by 6 bases and 5 bases, with 16 bases remaining between them. The CDR3 has 15 residues. The DNA of the CDR3 is TGTGCCAGCAGCACGTTCAGACAGAGAAATGAAAAACTGTTTTTT. It translates to CASSTFRQRNEKLFF.

The chain carries TRBV28 and TRBJ1-4; 9 nucleotides align to TRBD1. CDR3 size: 14 residues. The germline V gene has CDR1 MDHEN and CDR2 SYDVKM. V was clipped by 6 bases and J by 8 bases; unmatched bases: 7. The CDR3 DNA reads TGTGCCAGCAGATCACAGGGGGCGCGCGAAAAACTGTTTTTT. This sequence encodes CASRSQGAREKLFF.

The chain couples TRBV7-3 to TRBJ2-3, with D perhaps matching TRBD1 or TRBD2 (5 bases each). The CDR3 totals 15 residues. With 5 bases removed from V and 1 base from J, the gap between germline ends came to 13 bases. Looked up from germline, CDR1 is SGHTA and CDR2 is FQGTGA. The CDR3, as DNA: TGTGCCAGCAGCGTACGCCAGGGAGGCACAGATACGCAGTATTTT. Translation: CASSVRQGGTDTQYF.

As concerns this clonotype: Since a much larger clone is just one base distant, this may be a read error. Given the absence of the conserved phenylalanine or tryptophan at the CDR3 end, a read error is likely. The chain joins TRBV29-1 to TRBJ1-6; no definite D call. The CDR3 extends over 12 amino acids. Germline lookup yields CDR1 SQVTM and CDR2 ANQGSEA. Trimming shortened V by 4 bases and J by 3 bases, and 4 bases separated the two germline ends. The CDR3 coding sequence is TGCAGCGTTGGGGACTATAATTCACCCCTCCACTTA. The encoded protein is CSVGDYNSPLHL.

V usage is TRBV6-5 and J usage is TRBJ1-1; tentatively, D is TRBD1 (5 bases). The CDR3 extends over 15 amino acids. Germline V CDR1 and CDR2: MNHEY, SVGAGI. Trimming took 2 bases from V and 0 from J, leaving 10 bases between them. DNA for the CDR3: TGTGCCAGCAGTTACCTCCGGGGGTTGAACACTGAAGCTTTCTTT. The encoded protein is CASSYLRGLNTEAFF.

The chain combines TRBV10-3 with TRBJ1-1; TRBD1 is a possible D gene (5 bases). The CDR3 contains 14 residues. Germline V CDR1 and CDR2: ENHRY, SYGVKD. The ends were cut back, 10 bases at V and 0 bases at J, with 15 bases in the middle. CDR3 coding DNA: TGTGCCACCTACAGCTCGACAGTGAACACTGAAGCTTTCTTT. This sequence encodes CATYSSTVNTEAFF.

The chain employs TRBV24-1 and TRBJ2-1; D assignment may be TRBD1 or TRBD2 (5 bases each). The V end was cut by 3 bases, the J end by 7 bases, with 15 bases between. The germline V gene encodes CDR1 KGHDR and CDR2 SFDVKD. The CDR3 is 15 residues long. In nucleotides, the CDR3 is TGTGCCACCAGTGATCCAGGGACCTGGGGAAATGAGCAGTTCTTC. It encodes CATSDPGTWGNEQFF.

The sample holds a few counts of this clonotype. The gene calls are TRBV7-9 and TRBJ1-5, with a tentative D call TRBD1 (6 bases). CDR3 length: 15 amino acids. The germline CDR1 and CDR2 sequences are SEHNR and FQNEAQ (reference sequence). V lost 5 bases and J 5 bases, leaving 16 bases between the germline ends. Written as DNA, the CDR3 is TGTGCCAGCAGCCCTCTTGGGGGGGCAGATCAGCCCCAGCATTTT. Translation: CASSPLGGADQPQHF.

This sequence joins TRBV24-1 and TRBJ1-4; TRBD1 matches at 10 bases. The CDR3 runs 15 residues. Trimming cost V 4 bases and J 6 bases; bases outside gene matches: 4. In germline, CDR1 is KGHDR, CDR2 SFDVKD. Here the CDR3 reads CATSDPTGGDEKLFF. The CDR3 DNA reads as TGTGCCACCAGTGACCCGACAGGGGGCGATGAAAAACTGTTTTTT.

The chain recombines TRBV7-3 with TRBJ1-2; 7 nucleotides line up with TRBD1. After removal of 7 bases from V and 10 bases from J, the junction contained 9 bases not matched to a gene. CDR3 length: 12 amino acids. The germline V gene has CDR1 SGHTA and CDR2 FQGTGA. CDR3 bases: TGTGCCAGCATTACTGACAGGGTTGACTACACCTTC. Translated: CASITDRVDYTF.

The chain links TRBV12-3 or TRBV12-4 to TRBJ1-4, with 9 bases lining up with TRBD1. The junction had 11 bases not matched to a gene; V was cut back by 4 bases and J by 8 bases. This CDR3 contains 16 residues. Here the CDR3 reads CASSYELTGTGEKLFF. As DNA, the CDR3 is TGTGCCAGCAGTTATGAATTGACAGGGACAGGGGAAAAACTGTTTTTT.

This clonotype was counted a single time. The rearrangement links TRBV12-3 or TRBV12-4 to TRBJ1-1; D perhaps matches TRBD1 (5 bases). This CDR3 is 13 amino acids long. The V end was cut by 8 bases, the J end by 5 bases, with 15 bases between. The DNA for the CDR3 is TGTGCCAGCTTTGCCGGTGGGGGAACTGAAGCTTTCTTT. It is translated as CASFAGGGTEAFF.

V and J are TRBV6-5 and TRBJ2-2; D may match TRBD1 or TRBD2 (5 bases each). Between the trimmed V and J ends, which lost 4 bases and 4 bases, there was a span of 13 bases. Germline lookup yields CDR1 MNHEY and CDR2 SVGAGI. The CDR3 is 15 residues long. CDR3: CASSSRDPTTGELFF. CDR3 sequence (DNA): TGTGCCAGCAGTTCTCGGGACCCGACCACCGGGGAGCTGTTTTTT.

The rearrangement links TRBV11-2 to TRBJ2-1; D call uncertain. Trimming removed 1 base at V and 9 bases at J, with 10 bases between. This CDR3 contains 13 residues. Germline V gene lookup returns CDR1 SGHAT and CDR2 FQNNGV. The DNA of the CDR3 is TGTGCCAGCAGCTTAGCTAGTAGTAGTGAGCAGTTCTTC. It is translated as CASSLASSSEQFF.

The chain is built from TRBV12-3 or TRBV12-4 and TRBJ1-2, with a tentative D call TRBD1 (6 bases). The CDR3 consists of 16 residues. V dropped 0 bases and J dropped 6 bases, with 17 bases sitting between them. CDR3 loop: CASSLAGRGLGDGYTF. CDR3 DNA: TGTGCCAGCAGTTTAGCAGGCAGGGGACTCGGCGATGGCTACACCTTC.

This clonotype has ten or more counts. J is TRBJ1-2 and V is TRBV12-3 or TRBV12-4; D possibly corresponds to TRBD1 (5 bases). V lost 4 bases to trimming and J lost 8 bases, with 23 bases between them. The CDR3 extends over 16 amino acids. CDR3 bases: TGTGCCAGCAGTTCTCTGTTCCCGGGACGGAACGGGGGCTACACCTTC. It codes for CASSSLFPGRNGGYTF.

Here the CDR3 reads CASSLIPPTDTQYF. The CDR3 DNA follows: TGTGCCAGCAGCCTGATCCCTCCGACAGATACGCAGTATTTT. This chain uses TRBV6-5 with TRBJ2-3; no clear D. Germline values: CDR1 MNHEY, CDR2 SVGAGI. V was cut by 6 bases and J by 3 bases, with 13 bases left in between. The CDR3 runs to 14 residues.

This chain connects TRBV20-1 to TRBJ2-2, with D unresolved. V was shortened by 5 bases and J by 4 bases, with 17 bases between the two germline ends. This CDR3 is 15 amino acids long. CDR1 and CDR2 (germline): DFQATT, SNEGSKA (reference sequence). CDR3 DNA sequence: TGCAGTGCTGAGCCTTTAGAGGAACCCACCGGGGAGCTGTTTTTT. Translated: CSAEPLEEPTGELFF.

This clonotype turned up a few times. The chain uses TRBV4-3 and TRBJ1-6, with D possibly being TRBD1 (5 bases). V lost 8 bases and J 6 bases, leaving 11 bases between the germline ends. Germline-derived CDR1 and CDR2 are LGHNA and YSLEER. This CDR3 is built from 13 residues. CDR3 coding DNA: TGCGCCAGCGGTCGGGACCTTAATTCACCCCTCCACTTT. This translates into CASGRDLNSPLHF.

This clonotype was observed a handful of times. The V call is TRBV3-1, the J call TRBJ1-1; D not resolved. V shed 3 bases and J shed 0 bases, with 8 bases lying between them. The germline V gene encodes CDR1 LGHDT and CDR2 YNNKEL (reference sequence). The CDR3 contains 14 residues. As DNA, the CDR3 is TGTGCCAGCAGCCACCTTACCGTGAACACTGAAGCTTTCTTT. Its translation: CASSHLTVNTEAFF.

The chain combines TRBV2 with TRBJ2-3, with 8 bases lining up with TRBD2. Germline V CDR1 and CDR2: SNHLY, FYNNEI. CDR3 length: 15 amino acids. Losses at the gene ends were 3 bases for V and 1 base for J; bases not matched to a gene: 3. CDR3: CASSDTSGRTDTQYF. CDR3 DNA sequence: TGTGCCAGCAGTGATACTAGCGGACGCACAGATACGCAGTATTTT.

The chain links TRBV10-3 to TRBJ2-1; the match to TRBD2 covers 11 bases. Germline V gene data show CDR1 as ENHRY and CDR2 as SYGVKD. The junction had 4 bases not matched to a gene; V was cut back by 4 bases and J by 2 bases. This CDR3 comprises 16 residues. CDR3 nucleotide sequence: TGTGCCATCAGTGCCCCTAGCGGGGGGCCCTACAATGAGCAGTTCTTC. It is translated as CAISAPSGGPYNEQFF.

J is TRBJ1-2 and V is TRBV2; D not certain. Germline V gene sequence: CDR1 SNHLY, CDR2 FYNNEI. The V end lost 1 base, the J end lost 0 bases, and 15 bases lay between the germline ends. This CDR3 region has 17 residues. CDR3 sequence: CASSEVRTYISNYGYTF. The CDR3 coding sequence is TGTGCCAGCAGTGAAGTGCGCACTTACATTTCTAACTATGGCTACACCTTC. Using reference TRBV2 and TRBJ1-2 for the parts outside the CDR3, the full variable domain is EPEVTQTPSHQVTQMGQEVILRCVPISNHLYFYWYRQILGQKVEFLVSFYNNEISEKSEIFDDQFSVERPDGSNFTLKIRSTKLEDSAMYFCASSEVRTYISNYGYTFGSGTRLTVV.

The table lists this clonotype with a few counts. V and J are TRBV20-1 and TRBJ2-4; D unclear. The CDR3 runs 15 residues. Trimming left V 2 bases short and J 3 bases short, with 14 bases between. Germline values: CDR1 DFQATT, CDR2 SNEGSKA (reference sequence). The CDR3 nucleotides are TGCAGTGCTAGAACCATCCCGACCTTCAAAAACATTCAGTACTTC. Amino acid sequence: CSARTIPTFKNIQYF.

The sample holds a few counts of this clonotype. The V call is TRBV20-1, the J call TRBJ1-5; perhaps TRBD1 as D (5 bases). From germline, CDR1 is DFQATT and CDR2 SNEGSKA (reference sequence). Trimming left V 3 bases short and J 7 bases short, with 13 bases between. This CDR3 has 13 residues. The CDR3 sequence: CSASRAGRQPQHF. CDR3 DNA sequence: TGCAGTGCTAGTAGGGCAGGGAGACAGCCCCAGCATTTT.

The genes are TRBV12-3 or TRBV12-4 and TRBJ1-3; D is unclear. CDR3 length equals 16 residues. Between the trimmed V and J ends, which lost 3 bases and 0 bases, there was a span of 12 bases. CDR3 region: CASSFRTIGSGNTIYF. For the CDR3, the DNA is TGTGCCAGCAGTTTTCGGACTATCGGCTCTGGAAACACCATATATTTT.

The chain recombines TRBV28 with TRBJ2-1, with TRBD2 as a possible D gene (7 bases). This CDR3 is 12 amino acids long. The ends were cut back, 11 bases at V and 10 bases at J, with 18 bases in the middle. Germline CDR1 is MDHEN and CDR2 is SYDVKM. CDR3 sequence (DNA): TGTGCCGGGGGGGCGAATCGCATGGAGCAGTTCTTC. It codes for CAGGANRMEQFF.

V gene TRBV9 combines with J gene TRBJ2-4; TRBD2 matches 14 bases. This CDR3 has 16 residues. Germline V lookup: CDR1 SGDLS, CDR2 YYNGEE. With 4 bases clipped from V and 10 bases from J, the junction kept 10 bases outside the gene matches. Here the CDR3 DNA reads TGTGCCAGCAGCCCGATTGGGACTAGCGGGGGCGGTATTCAGTACTTC. Translated: CASSPIGTSGGGIQYF.

This chain links TRBV12-3 or TRBV12-4 with TRBJ1-1; D unclear. The CDR3 spans 13 residues. The germline V and J ends were trimmed by 3 bases and 0 bases, with 5 bases remaining between them. The CDR3 is CASSLRLNTEAFF. In nucleotides, the CDR3 is TGTGCCAGCAGTTTGCGGCTGAACACTGAAGCTTTCTTT.